Each of the 5 T cell receptor beta chains below was sequenced from the same sample in a study of graft-versus-host responses after intestinal transplantation (dated by TCRdb to the early 2020s). Library creation used the immunoSEQ multiplex PCR assay. The table was pulled from immuneACCESS by TCRdb, which kept in-frame rearrangements only. Such tables lose some clones; where checked, under half of the loss comes from unresolved V genes, and the rest has no known cause. Across this sample there are tens of thousands of clones, with 75% to 95% seen only once. The ten biggest clones cover around 0.5% of the sample. What these receptors recognize is not known. The time point tag for this specimen amounts to: cells obtained before transplantation from donor or recipient. Specimen: unstimulated CD8+ T cells sorted from spleen or lymph node cells, collected before intestinal transplant. Receptors originate from a human donor who received an intestinal transplant.

The chain carries TRBV5-4 and TRBJ1-1, with TRBD1 as a possible D gene (5 bases). Germline lookup yields CDR1 SGHNT and CDR2 YYREEE (reference sequence). With 0 bases removed from V and 3 bases from J, the gap between germline ends came to 9 bases. This CDR3 is 14 amino acids long. The CDR3 region is CASSLAGWDTEAFF. CDR3 DNA: TGTGCCAGCAGCTTGGCAGGGTGGGACACTGAAGCTTTCTTT.

This clone has a single count. The chain uses TRBV9 and TRBJ2-3; D is possibly TRBD2 (6 bases). Trimming removed 4 bases at V and 4 bases at J, with 19 bases between. The CDR3 is 16 residues long. The germline V gene has CDR1 SGDLS and CDR2 YYNGEE. The CDR3 nucleotides read TGTGCCAGCAGCTCAACCTCCGGGGGAGGCGCAGATACGCAGTATTTT. This encodes CASSSTSGGGADTQYF.

Written as DNA, the CDR3 is TGTGCCAGTAGTTGGGGGGGCACTGAAGCTTTCTTT. It specifies CASSWGGTEAFF. This chain links TRBV19 with TRBJ1-1; possible D gene TRBD1, 5 bases. The germline CDR1 and CDR2 sequences are LNHDA and SQIVND (reference sequence). CDR3 length equals 12 residues. Trimming removed 5 bases at V and 4 bases at J, with 8 bases between.

The gene calls are TRBV29-1 and TRBJ2-5; 10 nucleotides agree with TRBD1. The CDR3 has 15 residues. CDR1 and CDR2 from the germline V gene are SQVTM and ANQGSEA. V lost 8 bases and J lost 6; bases outside the gene matches: 15. DNA of the CDR3: TGCAGCCTCACCTGGGACAGGGGTAACTTAAAGACCCAGTACTTC. Translating gives CSLTWDRGNLKTQYF.

About this clone itself: This same CDR3 is encoded by further DNA sequences in the sample. The chain links TRBV15 to TRBJ2-1, with D perhaps TRBD1 (6 bases). The V gene lost 3 bases and the J gene lost 3 bases, with 21 bases spanning the gap. Germline V gene lookup returns CDR1 LNHNV and CDR2 YYDKDF (reference sequence). CDR3 length: 18 residues. CDR3 nucleotides: TGTGCCACCAGCAGGGATGCGATGGGGGCCGTAGTCTACAATGAGCAGTTCTTC. Amino acid sequence: CATSRDAMGAVVYNEQFF.